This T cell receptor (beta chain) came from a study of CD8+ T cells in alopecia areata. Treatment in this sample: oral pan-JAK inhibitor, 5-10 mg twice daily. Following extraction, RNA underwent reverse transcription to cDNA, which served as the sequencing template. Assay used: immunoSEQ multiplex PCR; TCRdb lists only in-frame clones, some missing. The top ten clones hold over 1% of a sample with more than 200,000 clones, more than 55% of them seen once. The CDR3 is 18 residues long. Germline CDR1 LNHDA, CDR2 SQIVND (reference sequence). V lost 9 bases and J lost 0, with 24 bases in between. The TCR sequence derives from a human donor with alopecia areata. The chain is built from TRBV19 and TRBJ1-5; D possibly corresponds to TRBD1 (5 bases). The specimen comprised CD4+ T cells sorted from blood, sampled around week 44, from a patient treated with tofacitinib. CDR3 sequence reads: CARGRNSTDFHSNQPQHF. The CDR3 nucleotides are TGTGCCAGGGGACGGAACTCGACGGATTTCCATAGCAATCAGCCCCAGCATTTT.